The sequence of this TCR beta chain was determined in a study of T cell clonality in common variable immunodeficiency. This clone was seen repeatedly, ten times or more. The sequence runs out 3 residues before the end of the CDR3; the remainder is reconstructed from the germline J gene. The CDR3 loop spans 17 amino acids. V shed 1 base, J shed 0 bases, and the junction held 3 bases outside the gene matches. In germline, CDR1 is SGHTA, CDR2 FQGTGA. Here immunoSEQ multiplex PCR was the method, and the copy in TCRdb shows in-frame clones only, minus some. Observed in the sample are 30,000 to 40,000 clones, none of them singletons.

V is TRBV7-3 and J is TRBJ2-2, with 9 positions matching TRBD2. This clonotype was obtained from a person aged 18-70 years in good health. Sequenced input: peripheral blood mononuclear cells. The CDR3 here is CASSLRAGGTNTGELFF. Incomplete CDR3 DNA: TGTGCCAGCAGCTTAAGAGCGGGAGGAACGAACACCGGGGAG.